The T cell receptor beta chain described here comes from a study of regulatory T cells in long-lasting Graves disease. This sample's time point: persistent/refractory GD, antithyroid drugs over 5 years with positive TRAb. Following extraction of RNA from PBMCs, that RNA was used to make the TCR library. Through Arm-PCR of CDR3 regions and iRepertoire HTBI primers, TCR beta libraries were built. In TCRdb, the multiplex PCR reads were re-called with MiXCR into one record per CDR3 protein. Counted here are 400,000 to 500,000 distinct CDR3 sequences, 20% to 25% occurring once; the ten biggest clones make up roughly 7.7%. The V end was cut by 1 base, the J end by 2 bases, with 21 bases between. CDR1 and CDR2 (germline): DFQATT, SNEGSKA (reference sequence). CDR3 length equals 18 residues.

The clonotype comes from a female donor with Graves disease. Sequencing used peripheral blood mononuclear cells (PBMCs), obtained when the disease was refractory, from a patient treated with antithyroid drugs. The J gene is TRBJ1-5, the V gene TRBV20-1, with D uncertain. CDR3 sequence reads: CSARAPSGLESGNQPQHF. The CDR3 nucleotides are TGCAGTGCTAGAGCCCCATCCGGCCTTGAGTCGGGCAATCAGCCCCAGCATTTT.